This T cell receptor (beta chain) was captured by sequencing in a study of control samples from healthy donors and cancer patients. Germline V gives CDR1 MGHRA, CDR2 YSYEKL. V was cut by 5 bases and J by 3 bases, with 17 bases left in between. The CDR3 has 16 residues. TCRdb's table, derived via immunoSEQ multiplex PCR, lists solely in-frame clones and lacks some. The sample shows about 49,000 clones, 80% to 90% of them seen only once. The rearrangement joins TRBV4-1 to TRBJ1-3; tentatively, D is TRBD1 (6 bases). Input material: PBMCs. The receptor's source is a woman aged 45-60 years with lung cancer. The CDR3 DNA is TGCGCCAGCAGCGGAAAGTCCAGGGGTGGTGGAAACACCATATATTTT. Encoded protein: CASSGKSRGGGNTIYF.